This T cell receptor beta chain was sequenced during a study of PD-1 blockade in classical Hodgkin lymphoma. Described time point: cycle 4 day 1 (C4D1), after 5 to 7 weeks of nivolumab. With no exception, relapse followed autologous stem cell transplantation in all patients, and brentuximab vedotin exposure varied. The CDR3 contains 17 residues. V was pared by 0 bases and J by 2 bases, with 5 bases of the junction left unmatched. Germline V gene lookup returns CDR1 LNHNV and CDR2 YYDKDF (reference sequence). Here immunoSEQ multiplex PCR was the method, and the copy in TCRdb shows in-frame clones only, minus some. The sample contains approximately 65,000 clones, around nine tenths of which appear only once. About this clone itself: The antigen remains undetermined.

Study-level findings and limits: Patients starting nivolumab less than 1 year after ASCT had lower diversity and were excluded from later analyses. Newly diagnosed patients were said to have less baseline TCR diversity than healthy donors did. What caused the repertoire differences, perhaps disease activity or prior therapy, remains undefined.

Here the sequenced sample was peripheral blood mononuclear cells (PBMCs), taken before the fourth cycle of nivolumab. J is TRBJ2-7 and V is TRBV15, with 12 positions matching TRBD2. This TCR was recovered from a human donor with classical Hodgkin lymphoma. CDR3 region: CATSRDRTSGGTYEQYF. The CDR3 DNA reads TGTGCCACCAGCAGAGATCGTACTAGCGGGGGGACCTACGAGCAGTACTTC.